A single sample is the source of the 8 T cell receptor beta chains below, sequenced in a study of graft-versus-host responses after intestinal transplantation. Measured with immunoSEQ multiplex PCR; TCRdb has only the in-frame clones, and not every one. The sample consists of some 10,000 clones, around 92% of them appearing once. The sample here was PBMCs, taken around 74 days after transplant. The receptors stem from a human patient who received an intestinal transplant, so some T cells may come from the graft donor.

The J gene is TRBJ2-1, the V gene TRBV28; 7 positions match TRBD2. Looked up from germline, CDR1 is MDHEN and CDR2 is SYDVKM. This CDR3 has 16 amino acids. V was pared by 6 bases and J by 9 bases, with 17 bases of the junction left unmatched. For the CDR3, the DNA is TGTGCCAGCAGCGCCGCCTCTAGCGCGGGAGTGCGTGAGCAGTTCTTC. This gives the protein CASSAASSAGVREQFF.

J is TRBJ2-1 and V is TRBV9, with 9 bases aligning to TRBD2. This CDR3 has 15 amino acids. CDR1 is SGDLS and CDR2 is YYNGEE in the germline V gene. J gave up 8 bases and V 3 bases, and 9 bases lay outside the gene matches. In DNA, the CDR3 is TGTGCCAGCAGCGCCCTAGCGGGGCCTAGGGATGAGCAGTTCTTC. It yields the protein CASSALAGPRDEQFF.

The CDR3: CASSLENKGGAEAFF. CDR3 coding DNA: TGTGCCAGCAGCTTAGAAAATAAAGGGGGGGCAGAAGCTTTCTTT. The rearrangement uses TRBV13 and TRBJ1-1, with D possibly being TRBD1 (6 bases). V lost 1 base to trimming and J lost 8 bases, with 17 bases between them. Per the germline V gene, CDR1 is PRHDT and CDR2 is FYEKMQ (reference sequence). CDR3 length equals 15 residues.

The chain combines TRBV12-5 with TRBJ1-2; no clear D gene. This CDR3 has 13 amino acids. Germline V CDR1 and CDR2: LGHNT, FRNRAP. Trimming shortened V by 2 bases and J by 4 bases, and 8 bases separated the two germline ends. The CDR3 coding sequence is TGTGCTAGTGGTTTGTCGGCAGTCTATGGCTACACCTTC. Residues: CASGLSAVYGYTF.

This chain uses TRBV7-9 with TRBJ2-3, with D possibly being TRBD2 (6 bases). Germline-derived CDR1 and CDR2 are SEHNR and FQNEAQ (reference sequence). The CDR3 contains 12 residues. Trimming took off 2 bases at V and 11 bases at J, with 11 bases between the two ends. This CDR3 reads CASSLSSGLQYF. The CDR3 nucleotides are TGTGCCAGCAGCTTAAGTTCGGGACTGCAGTATTTT.

As concerns this clone: An end of the junction does not agree with germline; a read error may underlie this. V is TRBV9 and J is TRBJ2-2; perhaps TRBD2 as D (5 bases). The CDR3 contains 14 residues. The germline V gene encodes CDR1 SGDLS and CDR2 YYNGEE. The chain's CDR3 is CASSDRTVHRGAVF. The DNA for the CDR3 is TGTGCCAGCAGCGACCGGACTGTTCACCGGGGAGCTGTTTTT.

The V and J genes are TRBV6-5 and TRBJ1-5, with D maybe TRBD1 (6 bases). V was trimmed by 6 bases and J by 2 bases, leaving 11 bases between them. Per germline, CDR1 MNHEY and CDR2 SVGAGI. The CDR3 is 14 residues long. The DNA of the CDR3 is TGTGCCAGCAGGCGACCAGGGGGCAATCAGCCCCAGCATTTT. Its translation is CASRRPGGNQPQHF.

The chain carries TRBV6-5 and TRBJ2-7; TRBD1 agrees at 7 bases. CDR3 size: 15 residues. Trimming at V came to 5 bases and at J to 0 bases, leaving 7 bases not matched to a gene. The germline gives CDR1 MNHEY, CDR2 SVGAGI. CDR3 nucleotides: TGTGCCAGCAGTGCGGACAGGCTGAGCTCCTACGAGCAGTACTTC. Protein: CASSADRLSSYEQYF.